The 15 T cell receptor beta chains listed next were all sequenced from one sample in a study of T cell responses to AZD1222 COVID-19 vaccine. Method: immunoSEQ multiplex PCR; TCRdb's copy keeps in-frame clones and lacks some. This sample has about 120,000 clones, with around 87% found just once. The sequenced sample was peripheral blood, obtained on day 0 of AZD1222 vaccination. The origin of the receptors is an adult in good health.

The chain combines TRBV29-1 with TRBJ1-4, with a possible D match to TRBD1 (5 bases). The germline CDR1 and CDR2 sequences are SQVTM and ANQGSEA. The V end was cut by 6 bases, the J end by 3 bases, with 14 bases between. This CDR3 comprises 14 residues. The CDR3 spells CSVLQGSANEKLFF. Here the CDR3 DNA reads TGCAGCGTCCTCCAGGGTTCGGCTAATGAAAAACTGTTTTTT.

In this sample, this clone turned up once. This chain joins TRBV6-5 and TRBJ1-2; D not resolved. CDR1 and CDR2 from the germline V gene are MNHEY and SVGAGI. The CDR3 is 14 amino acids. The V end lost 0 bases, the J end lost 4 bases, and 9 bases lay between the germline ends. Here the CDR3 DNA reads TGTGCCAGCAGTTACTCGACCGTCAGCTATGGCTACACCTTC. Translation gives CASSYSTVSYGYTF.

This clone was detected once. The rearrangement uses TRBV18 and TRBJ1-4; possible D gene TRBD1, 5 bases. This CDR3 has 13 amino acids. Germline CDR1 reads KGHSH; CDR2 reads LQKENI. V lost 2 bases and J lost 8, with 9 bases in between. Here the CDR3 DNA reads TGTGCCAGCTCACCAGGGGCCGGGGAAAAACTGTTTTTT. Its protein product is CASSPGAGEKLFF. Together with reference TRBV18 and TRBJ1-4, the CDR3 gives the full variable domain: NAGVMQNPRHLVRRRGQEARLRCSPMKGHSHVYWYRQLPEEGLKFMVYLQKENIIDESGMPKERFSAEFPKEGPSILRIQQVVRGDSAAYFCASSPGAGEKLFFGSGTQLSVL.

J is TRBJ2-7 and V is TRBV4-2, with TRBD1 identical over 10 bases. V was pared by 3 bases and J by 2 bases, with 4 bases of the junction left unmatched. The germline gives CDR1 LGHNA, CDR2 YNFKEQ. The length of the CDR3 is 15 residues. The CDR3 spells CASSHAGQGPYEQYF. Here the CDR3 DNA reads TGTGCCAGCAGCCACGCGGGACAGGGGCCCTACGAGCAGTACTTC.

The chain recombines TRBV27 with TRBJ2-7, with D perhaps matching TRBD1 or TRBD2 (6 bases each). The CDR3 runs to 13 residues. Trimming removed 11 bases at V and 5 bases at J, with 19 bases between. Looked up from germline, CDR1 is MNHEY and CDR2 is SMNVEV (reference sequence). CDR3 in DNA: TGTGCCCCCCCACGGGGGACAAATGACGAGCAGTACTTC. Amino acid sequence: CAPPRGTNDEQYF.

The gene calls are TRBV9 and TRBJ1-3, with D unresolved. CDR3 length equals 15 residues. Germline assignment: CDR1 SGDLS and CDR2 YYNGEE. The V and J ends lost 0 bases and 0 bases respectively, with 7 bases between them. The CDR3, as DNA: TGTGCCAGCAGCGTAGAAGGGAACTCTGGAAACACCATATATTTT. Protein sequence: CASSVEGNSGNTIYF.

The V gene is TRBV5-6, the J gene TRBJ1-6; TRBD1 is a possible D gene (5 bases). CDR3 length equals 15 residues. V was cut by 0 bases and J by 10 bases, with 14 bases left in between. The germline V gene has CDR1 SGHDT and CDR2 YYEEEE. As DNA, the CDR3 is TGTGCCAGCAGCTTGGGGGTTTCGGGGGGATCACCCCTCCACTTT. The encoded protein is CASSLGVSGGSPLHF.

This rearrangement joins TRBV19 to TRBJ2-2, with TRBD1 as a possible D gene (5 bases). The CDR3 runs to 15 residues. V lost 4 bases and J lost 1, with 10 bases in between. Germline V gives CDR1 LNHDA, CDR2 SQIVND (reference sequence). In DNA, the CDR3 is TGTGCCAGTAGTAGTGACAGCGAGAACACCGGGGAGCTGTTTTTT. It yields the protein CASSSDSENTGELFF.

The CDR3 coding sequence is TGTGCCAGCAGTTTTAACAGGCTAGAGAAGCAGTACTTC. Its protein is CASSFNRLEKQYF. V usage is TRBV12-3 or TRBV12-4 and J usage is TRBJ2-7; maybe TRBD1 (5 bases). The CDR3 is 13 residues long. Trimming removed 3 bases at V and 8 bases at J, with 14 bases between.

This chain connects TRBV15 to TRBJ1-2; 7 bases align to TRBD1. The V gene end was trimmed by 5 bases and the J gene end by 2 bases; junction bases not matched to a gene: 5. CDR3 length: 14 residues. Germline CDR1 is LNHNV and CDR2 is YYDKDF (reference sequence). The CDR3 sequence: CATSPDRRNYGYTF. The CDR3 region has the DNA TGTGCCACCAGCCCGGACAGGCGGAACTATGGCTACACCTTC.

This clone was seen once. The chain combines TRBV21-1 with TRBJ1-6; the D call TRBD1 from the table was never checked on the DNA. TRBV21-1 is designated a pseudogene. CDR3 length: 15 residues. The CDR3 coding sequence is TGTGCCTGCCGACAGGGACAGTCCTATAATTCACCCCTCCACTTT. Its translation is CACRQGQSYNSPLHF.

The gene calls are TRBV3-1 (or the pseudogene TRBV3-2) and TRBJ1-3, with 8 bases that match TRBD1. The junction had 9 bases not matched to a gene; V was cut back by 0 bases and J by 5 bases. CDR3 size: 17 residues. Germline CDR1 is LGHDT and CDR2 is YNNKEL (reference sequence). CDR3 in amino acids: CASSQDLGRGRRNTIYF. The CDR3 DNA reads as TGTGCCAGCAGCCAAGATCTCGGCAGGGGGCGACGAAACACCATATATTTT.

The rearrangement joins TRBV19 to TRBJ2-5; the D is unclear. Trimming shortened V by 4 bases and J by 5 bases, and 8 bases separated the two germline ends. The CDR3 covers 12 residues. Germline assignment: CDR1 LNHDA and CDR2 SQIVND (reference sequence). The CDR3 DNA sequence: TGTGCCAGTAGTAGGGTCCGGGAGACCCAGTACTTC. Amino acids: CASSRVRETQYF.

The CDR3 loop is CASSVTGGAETQYF. The DNA for the CDR3 is TGTGCCAGCAGCGTCACAGGGGGCGCTGAGACCCAGTACTTC. V usage is TRBV9 and J usage is TRBJ2-5, with 9 bases that match TRBD1. Per the germline V gene, CDR1 is SGDLS and CDR2 is YYNGEE. The CDR3 contains 14 residues. The V and J ends lost 2 bases and 5 bases, in that order; junction bases with no gene match: 4.

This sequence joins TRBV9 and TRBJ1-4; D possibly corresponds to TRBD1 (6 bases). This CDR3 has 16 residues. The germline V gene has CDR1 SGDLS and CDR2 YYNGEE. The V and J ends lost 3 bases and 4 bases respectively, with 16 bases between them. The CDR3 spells CASSGHPGAFNEKLFF. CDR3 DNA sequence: TGTGCCAGCAGCGGGCACCCGGGGGCCTTTAATGAAAAACTGTTTTTT.